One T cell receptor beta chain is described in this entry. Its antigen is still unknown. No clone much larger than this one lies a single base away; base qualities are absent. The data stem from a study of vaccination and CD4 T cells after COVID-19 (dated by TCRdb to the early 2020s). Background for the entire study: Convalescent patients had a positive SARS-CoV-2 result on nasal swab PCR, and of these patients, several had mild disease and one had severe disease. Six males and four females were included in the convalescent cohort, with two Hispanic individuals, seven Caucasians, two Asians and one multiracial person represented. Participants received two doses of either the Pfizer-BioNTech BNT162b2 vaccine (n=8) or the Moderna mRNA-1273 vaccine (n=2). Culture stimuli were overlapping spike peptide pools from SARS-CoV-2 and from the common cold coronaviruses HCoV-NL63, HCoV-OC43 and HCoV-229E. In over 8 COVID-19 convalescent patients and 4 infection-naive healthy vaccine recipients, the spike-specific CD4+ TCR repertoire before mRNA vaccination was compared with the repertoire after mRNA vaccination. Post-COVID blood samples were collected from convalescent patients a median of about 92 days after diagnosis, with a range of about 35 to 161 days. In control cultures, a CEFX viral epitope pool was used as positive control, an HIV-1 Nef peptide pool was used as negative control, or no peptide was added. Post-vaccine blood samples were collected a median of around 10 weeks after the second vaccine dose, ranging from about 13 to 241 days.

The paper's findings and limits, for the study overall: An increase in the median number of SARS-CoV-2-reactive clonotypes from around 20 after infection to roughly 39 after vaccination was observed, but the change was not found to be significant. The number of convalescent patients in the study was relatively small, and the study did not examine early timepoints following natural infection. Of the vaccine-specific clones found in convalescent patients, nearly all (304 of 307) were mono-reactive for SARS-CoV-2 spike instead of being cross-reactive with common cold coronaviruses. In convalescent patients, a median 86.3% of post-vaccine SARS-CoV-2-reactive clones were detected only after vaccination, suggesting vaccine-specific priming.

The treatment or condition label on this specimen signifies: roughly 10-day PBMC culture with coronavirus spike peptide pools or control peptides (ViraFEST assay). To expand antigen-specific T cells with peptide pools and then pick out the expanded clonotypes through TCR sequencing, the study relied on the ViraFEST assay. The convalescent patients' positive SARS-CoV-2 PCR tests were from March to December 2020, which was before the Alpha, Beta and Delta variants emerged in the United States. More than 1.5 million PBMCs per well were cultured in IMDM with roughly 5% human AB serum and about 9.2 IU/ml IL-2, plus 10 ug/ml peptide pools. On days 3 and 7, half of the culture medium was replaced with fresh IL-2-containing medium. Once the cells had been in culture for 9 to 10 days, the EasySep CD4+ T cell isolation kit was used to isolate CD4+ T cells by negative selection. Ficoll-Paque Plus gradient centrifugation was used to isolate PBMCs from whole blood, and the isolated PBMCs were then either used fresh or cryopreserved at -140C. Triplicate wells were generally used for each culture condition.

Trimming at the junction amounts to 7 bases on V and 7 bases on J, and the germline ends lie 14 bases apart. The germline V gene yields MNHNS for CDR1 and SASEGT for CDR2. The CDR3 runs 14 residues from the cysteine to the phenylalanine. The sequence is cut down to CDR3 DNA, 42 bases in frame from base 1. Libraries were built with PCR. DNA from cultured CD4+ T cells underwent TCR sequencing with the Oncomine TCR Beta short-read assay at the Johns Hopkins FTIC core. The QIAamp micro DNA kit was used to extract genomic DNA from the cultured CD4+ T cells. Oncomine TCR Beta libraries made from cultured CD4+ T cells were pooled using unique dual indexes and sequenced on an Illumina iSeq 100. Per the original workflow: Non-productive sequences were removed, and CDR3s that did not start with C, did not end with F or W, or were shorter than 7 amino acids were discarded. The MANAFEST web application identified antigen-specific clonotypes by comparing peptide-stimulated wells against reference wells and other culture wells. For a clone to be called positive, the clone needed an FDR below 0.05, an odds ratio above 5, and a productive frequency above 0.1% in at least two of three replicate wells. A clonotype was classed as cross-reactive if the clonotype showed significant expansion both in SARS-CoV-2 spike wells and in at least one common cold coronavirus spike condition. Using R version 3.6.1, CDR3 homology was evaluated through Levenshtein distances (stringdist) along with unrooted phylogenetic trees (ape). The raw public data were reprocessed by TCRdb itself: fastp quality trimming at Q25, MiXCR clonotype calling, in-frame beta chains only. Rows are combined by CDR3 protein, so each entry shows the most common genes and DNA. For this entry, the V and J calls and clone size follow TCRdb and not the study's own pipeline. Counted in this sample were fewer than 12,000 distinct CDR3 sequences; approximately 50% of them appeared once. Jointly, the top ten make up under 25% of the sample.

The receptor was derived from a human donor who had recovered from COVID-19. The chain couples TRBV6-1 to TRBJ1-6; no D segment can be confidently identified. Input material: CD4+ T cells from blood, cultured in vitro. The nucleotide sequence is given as TGTGCCAGCACCCCCCGCACCGGGAATTCACCCCTCCACTTT. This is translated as CASTPRTGNSPLHF.